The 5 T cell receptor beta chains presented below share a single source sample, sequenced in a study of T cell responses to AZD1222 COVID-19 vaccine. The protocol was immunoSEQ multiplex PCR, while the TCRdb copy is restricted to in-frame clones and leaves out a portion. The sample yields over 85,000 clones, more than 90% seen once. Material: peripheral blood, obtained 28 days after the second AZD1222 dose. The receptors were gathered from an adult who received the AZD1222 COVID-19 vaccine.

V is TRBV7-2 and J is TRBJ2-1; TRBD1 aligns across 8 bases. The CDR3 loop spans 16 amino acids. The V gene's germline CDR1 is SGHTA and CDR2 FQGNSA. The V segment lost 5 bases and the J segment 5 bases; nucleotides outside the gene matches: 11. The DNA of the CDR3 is TGTGCCAGCAGCGCGACTTCAGGGGGCGGGGACAATGAGCAGTTCTTC. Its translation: CASSATSGGGDNEQFF. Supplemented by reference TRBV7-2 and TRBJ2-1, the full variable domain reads GAGVSQSPSNKVTEKGKDVELRCDPISGHTALYWYRQSLGQGLEFLIYFQGNSAPDKSGLPSDRFSAERTGGSVSTLTIQRTQQEDSAVYLCASSATSGGGDNEQFFGPGTRLTVL.

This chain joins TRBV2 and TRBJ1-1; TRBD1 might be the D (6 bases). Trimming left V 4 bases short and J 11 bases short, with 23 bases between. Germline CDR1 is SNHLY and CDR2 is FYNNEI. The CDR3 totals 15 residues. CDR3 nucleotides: TGTGCCAGCAGTGTACAGGGAGGTTTTGAGTGGCAGGCTTTCTTT. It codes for CASSVQGGFEWQAFF.

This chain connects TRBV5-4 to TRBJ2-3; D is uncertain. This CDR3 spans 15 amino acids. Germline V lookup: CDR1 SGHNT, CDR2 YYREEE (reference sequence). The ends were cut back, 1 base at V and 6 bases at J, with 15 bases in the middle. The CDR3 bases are TGTGCCAGCAGCTTGAGTTCGTTATTTGGTGATACGCAGTATTTT. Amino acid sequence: CASSLSSLFGDTQYF.

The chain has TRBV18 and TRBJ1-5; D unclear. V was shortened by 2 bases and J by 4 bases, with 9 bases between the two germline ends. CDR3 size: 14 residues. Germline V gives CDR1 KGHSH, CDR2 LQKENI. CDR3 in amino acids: CASSPVRDNQPQHF. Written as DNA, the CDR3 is TGTGCCAGCTCACCAGTTCGGGATAATCAGCCCCAGCATTTT.

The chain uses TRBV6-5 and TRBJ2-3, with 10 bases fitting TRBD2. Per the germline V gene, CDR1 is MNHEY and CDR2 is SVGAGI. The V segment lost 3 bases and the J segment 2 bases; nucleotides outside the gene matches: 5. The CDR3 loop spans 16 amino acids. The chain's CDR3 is CASSYLAGALTDTQYF. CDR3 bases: TGTGCCAGCAGTTATCTAGCGGGGGCCCTCACAGATACGCAGTATTTT.